This paragraph reports one T cell receptor (beta chain). Its antigen is not known. Primers for the PCR totalled 60 Vbeta and 13 Jbeta. Some clones are missing from TCRdb's copy, which holds only in-frame ones; the method was immunoSEQ multiplex PCR. This sample carries roughly 130,000 clones, approximately 84% of them seen once, and the ten largest clones take approximately 2.8%. The record originates from a study of cytomegalovirus exposure and HLA in healthy donors. Study overall: Genotyping showed around 80% of roughly 390 donors falling in the Caucasian-associated ancestry cluster. General observations from the study: The records held CMV serostatus as the only immune exposure information.

The CDR3 is 19 amino acids. Germline V gene sequence: CDR1 SGHVS, CDR2 FQNEAQ. Trimming at V came to 5 bases and at J to 2 bases, leaving 15 bases not matched to a gene. This receptor was taken from a boy aged 2 to 9 in good health and CMV-seronegative. V is TRBV7-8 and J is TRBJ2-2, with 9 nucleotides matching TRBD2. Sequencing was done on a sample of PBMCs. CDR3: CASSVNVLSTSGNTGELFF. The CDR3 nucleotides read TGTGCCAGCAGCGTCAACGTTCTTTCGACTAGCGGAAACACCGGGGAGCTGTTTTTT.